This T cell receptor (beta chain) appears in the sequencing data of a study of CD8 T cells in ankylosing spondylitis. Study-level points and caveats: The clones that were linked to disease were reported to be significantly enriched in matched synovial fluid samples from ankylosing spondylitis patients. Earlier reports found some motif variants in synovial fluid and blood in reactive arthritis.

The CDR3 consists of 13 residues. CDR1 is SGHRS, CDR2 YFSETQ, per germline. V dropped 6 bases and J dropped 4 bases, with 13 bases sitting between them. The TCR beta libraries were generated through quantitative 5'-RACE incorporating molecular barcodes. In TCRdb, the 5' RACE reads were re-called with MiXCR into one record per CDR3 protein. This table holds about 52,000 distinct CDR3 sequences, 7.4% found once. This clonotype was counted at least ten times. Its antigen remains unidentified. V usage is TRBV5-1 and J usage is TRBJ1-1; TRBD1 is a possible D gene (5 bases). The clonotype comes from a female donor with ankylosing spondylitis or in good health (not recorded which). The specimen was blood, either unsorted or a sorted T cell fraction (not recorded which). CDR3 nucleotide sequence: TGCGCCAGCACCTGGGGGGAGTCCACTGAAGCTTTCTTT. It is translated as CASTWGESTEAFF. The variable domain in full, with the rest retrieved from reference TRBV5-1 and TRBJ1-1, is KAGVTQTPRYLIKTRGQQVTLSCSPISGHRSVSWYQQTPGQGLQFLFEYFSETQRNKGNFPGRFSGRQFSNSRSEMNVSTLELGDSALYLCASTWGESTEAFFGQGTRLTVV.